This T cell receptor (beta chain) was captured in a study of blood T cell repertoires in COVID-19. Study-wide background: T cells, B-cell-depleted T cells, or PBMCs provided the cDNA or gDNA that served as material.

The study recruited people aged 18 to 89 years across approximately 25 US areas. Original analysis: Using reference gene primer amplification, nucleated cell counts were estimated. Sequenced by immunoSEQ multiplex PCR; TCRdb stores in-frame clones only, minus some. The V and J calls and the clone size are those of that table, but D and trimming were determined from the DNA. The sample shows 250,000 or so clones, over 80% of them seen only once. V was trimmed by 7 bases and J by 0 bases, leaving 12 bases between them. Looked up from germline, CDR1 is SQVTM and CDR2 is ANQGSEA. The CDR3 has 13 amino acids.

The V gene is TRBV29-1, the J gene TRBJ1-2, with D perhaps TRBD1 (5 bases). This receptor was obtained from a woman in her 30s with acute COVID-19. Specimen: PBMCs or T cells enriched from blood (not recorded which). The CDR3: CSAPGSANYGYTF. CDR3 sequence (DNA): TGCAGCGCTCCAGGGTCAGCTAACTATGGCTACACCTTC.